The rows below give T cell receptor beta chains drawn from one sample of a study of blood T cell repertoires in COVID-19. Data came from immunoSEQ multiplex PCR; TCRdb stores just in-frame clones and leaves some out. Of 200,000 to 250,000 clones in the sample, approximately 82% were seen once. Sequenced sample: peripheral blood. The receptors come from a woman in her thirties or forties who had recovered from COVID-19. Each CDR3 is given with its conserved first and last residue. Fields, in order: V gene, clone size, J gene, D gene, CDR3 DNA, CDR3 protein. The D gene is left open where the match is weak. Size tells how often a clone was seen (once, few, many) or the class of an expanded clone, and some rows leave it out.

TRBV3-1/TRBV3-2	NA	TRBJ2-2	NA	TGTGCCAGCAGCCAGGGGGGATCCGGGGAGCTGTTTTTT	CASSQGGSGELFF
TRBV6-2/TRBV6-3	NA	TRBJ2-7	TRBD1	TGTGCCAGCAGTTATGACAGGGATTCCTACGAGCAGTACTTC	CASSYDRDSYEQYF
TRBV5-1	once	TRBJ1-6	NA	TGCGCCAGCAGAGACTTTAATCCCGGCGGTCCGAACTCCTATAATTCACCCCTCCACTTT	CASRDFNPGGPNSYNSPLHF
TRBV30	NA	TRBJ1-4	NA	TGTGCCTGGAGTGTGAGGACTAATGAAAAACTGTTTTTT	CAWSVRTNEKLFF
TRBV9	NA	TRBJ1-6	NA	TGTGCCAGCAGCAATGCAGGGGAGAGTTCACCCCTCCACTTT	CASSNAGESSPLHF
TRBV20-1	NA	TRBJ1-3	NA	TGCAGTGCTAGTCCAGGGGACCCTAGAGAATCTGGAAACACCATATATTTT	CSASPGDPRESGNTIYF
TRBV29-1	NA	TRBJ1-1	TRBD1	TGCAGCGTTGGTCCCGGGACAGGGGCGAACACTGAAGCTTTCTTT	CSVGPGTGANTEAFF
TRBV27	NA	TRBJ1-2	TRBD1	TGTGCCAGCAGTAACACAGGGGTTATCAACTATGGCTACACCTTC	CASSNTGVINYGYTF
TRBV2	NA	TRBJ2-7	TRBD2	TGTGCCAGCAGGAGGACTAGCGGGGGAGCCTACGAGCAGTACTTC	CASRRTSGGAYEQYF
TRBV27	NA	TRBJ2-7	NA	TGTGCCAGCAGGATTAGGGGACAATTCTCCTACGAGCAGTACTTC	CASRIRGQFSYEQYF
TRBV7-2	NA	TRBJ2-5	TRBD2	TGTGCCAGCAGCCCGCTAGCGGGGCTAGAGACCCAGTACTTC	CASSPLAGLETQYF
TRBV19	NA	TRBJ1-6	TRBD1	TGTGCCAGTAGTAGTGACAGGGAGAATTCACCCCTCCACTTT	CASSSDRENSPLHF
TRBV5-4	NA	TRBJ2-7	TRBD2	TGTGCCAGCAGCCACAGAGCGGGACTCGACGAGCAGTACTTC	CASSHRAGLDEQYF
TRBV9	few	TRBJ2-3	TRBD2	TGTGCCAGCAGCGTCCTTAGCGGGGGGGACGCAGATACGCAGTATTTT	CASSVLSGGDADTQYF
TRBV2	NA	TRBJ2-5	TRBD2	TGTGCCAGCAGTGAAGGTACGACTAGCGGGCGGAAAGAGACCCAGTACTTC	CASSEGTTSGRKETQYF
TRBV10-2	NA	TRBJ2-7	TRBD1	TGCGCCAGCAGCGGACAGGGTGTGGCGTACGAGCAGTACTTC	CASSGQGVAYEQYF
TRBV7-2	NA	TRBJ2-5	TRBD2	TGTGCCAGCAGGCTAGCGGGGGGGGTAGGCGGAGAGACCCAGTACTTC	CASRLAGGVGGETQYF
TRBV6-5	NA	TRBJ1-1	NA	TGTGCCAGCAGTTACCTAGAGCACACTGAAGCTTTCTTT	CASSYLEHTEAFF
TRBV7-8	NA	TRBJ1-1	TRBD1	TGTGCCAGCAGTACACCCGGGACAGAGAACACTGAAGCTTTCTTT	CASSTPGTENTEAFF
TRBV2	NA	TRBJ1-1	NA	TGTGCCAGCAGTGAATCGGGGGGTTCTGAAGCTTTCTTT	CASSESGGSEAFF
TRBV24-1	NA	TRBJ2-7	TRBD1	TGTGCCACCAGTGCCTCGGGGGGACAGGGGGGCAACGAGCAGTACTTC	CATSASGGQGGNEQYF
TRBV4-2	NA	TRBJ1-2	NA	TGTGCCAGCAGCCAAGATACAAGGGGGTCAGGGGGCTACACCTTC	CASSQDTRGSGGYTF
TRBV3-1/TRBV3-2	NA	TRBJ1-4	TRBD1	TGTGCCAGCAGCCAAGAATGGGACAGGGGGCGCGAAAAACTGTTTTTT	CASSQEWDRGREKLFF
TRBV5-4	NA	TRBJ2-5	NA	TGTGCCAGCAGCTTGCAGGCGGCGGGTAGAGGAGAGACCCAGTACTTC	CASSLQAAGRGETQYF
TRBV10-3	NA	TRBJ2-3	NA	TGTGCCATCAGTGAGGCAGGAAGCACAGATACGCAGTATTTT	CAISEAGSTDTQYF